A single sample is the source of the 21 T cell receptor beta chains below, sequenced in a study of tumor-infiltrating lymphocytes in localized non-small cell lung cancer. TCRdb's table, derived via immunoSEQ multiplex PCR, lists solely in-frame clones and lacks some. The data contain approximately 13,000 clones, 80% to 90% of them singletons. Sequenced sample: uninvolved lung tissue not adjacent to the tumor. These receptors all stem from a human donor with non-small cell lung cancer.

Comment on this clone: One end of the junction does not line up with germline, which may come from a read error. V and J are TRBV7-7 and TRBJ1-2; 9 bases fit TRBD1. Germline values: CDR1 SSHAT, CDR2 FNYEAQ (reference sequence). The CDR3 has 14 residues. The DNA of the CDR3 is TGTGCTAGCAGCTTCGGGACAGGGTTAAATGGCTACACCTTC. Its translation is CASSFGTGLNGYTF. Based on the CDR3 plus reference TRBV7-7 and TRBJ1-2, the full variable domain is GAGVSQSPRYKVTKRGQDVTLRCDPISSHATLYWYQQALGQGPEFLTYFNYEAQPDKSGLPSDRFSAERPEGSISTLTIQRTEQRDSAMYRCASSFGTGLNGYTFGSGTRLTVV.

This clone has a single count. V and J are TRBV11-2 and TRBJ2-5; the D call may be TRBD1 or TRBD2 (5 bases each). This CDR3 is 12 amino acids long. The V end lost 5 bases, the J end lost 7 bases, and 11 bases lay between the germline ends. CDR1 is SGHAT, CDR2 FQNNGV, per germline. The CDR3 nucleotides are TGTGCCAGCAGCCCGTCGAGGGGGACCCAGTACTTC. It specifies CASSPSRGTQYF.

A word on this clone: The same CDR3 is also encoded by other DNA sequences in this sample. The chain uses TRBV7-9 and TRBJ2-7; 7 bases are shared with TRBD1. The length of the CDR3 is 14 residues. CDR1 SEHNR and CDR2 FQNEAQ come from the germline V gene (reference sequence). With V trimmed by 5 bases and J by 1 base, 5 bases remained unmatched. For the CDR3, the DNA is TGTGCCAGCAGCCTAAACAGGGGATCCTACGAGCAGTACTTC. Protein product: CASSLNRGSYEQYF. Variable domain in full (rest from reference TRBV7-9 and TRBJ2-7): DTGVSQNPRHKITKRGQNVTFRCDPISEHNRLYWYRQTLGQGPEFLTYFQNEAQLEKSRLLSDRFSAERPKGSFSTLEIQRTEQGDSAMYLCASSLNRGSYEQYFGPGTRLTVT.

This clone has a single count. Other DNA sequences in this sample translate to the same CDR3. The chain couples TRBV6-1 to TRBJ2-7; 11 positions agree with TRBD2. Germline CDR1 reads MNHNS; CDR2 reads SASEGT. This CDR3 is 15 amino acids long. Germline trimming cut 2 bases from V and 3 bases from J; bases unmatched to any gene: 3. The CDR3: CASSESTSGSYEQYF. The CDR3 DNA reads TGTGCCAGCAGTGAAAGTACTAGCGGGAGCTACGAGCAGTACTTC.

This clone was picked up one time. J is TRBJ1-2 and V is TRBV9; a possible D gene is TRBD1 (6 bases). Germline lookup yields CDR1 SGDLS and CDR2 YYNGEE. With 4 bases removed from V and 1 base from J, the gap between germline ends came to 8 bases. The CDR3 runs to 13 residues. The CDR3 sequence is CASSSDSNYGYTF. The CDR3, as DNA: TGTGCCAGCAGCTCGGACAGTAACTATGGCTACACCTTC.

CDR3 in DNA: TGTGCCAGCAGTCAGAACGACAGGGGCGAGCAGTACTTC. It specifies CASSQNDRGEQYF. This chain uses TRBV2 with TRBJ2-7, with TRBD1 matching 8 bases. Losses at the gene ends were 5 bases for V and 6 bases for J; bases not matched to a gene: 6. This CDR3 is built from 13 residues. The germline V gene has CDR1 SNHLY and CDR2 FYNNEI.

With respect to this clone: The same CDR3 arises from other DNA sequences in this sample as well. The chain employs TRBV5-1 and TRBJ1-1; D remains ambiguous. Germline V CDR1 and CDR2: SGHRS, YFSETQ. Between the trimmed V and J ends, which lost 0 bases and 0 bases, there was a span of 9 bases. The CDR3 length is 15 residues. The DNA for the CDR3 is TGCGCCAGCAGCTTGGATGGCCAGTTGAACACTGAAGCTTTCTTT. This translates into CASSLDGQLNTEAFF.

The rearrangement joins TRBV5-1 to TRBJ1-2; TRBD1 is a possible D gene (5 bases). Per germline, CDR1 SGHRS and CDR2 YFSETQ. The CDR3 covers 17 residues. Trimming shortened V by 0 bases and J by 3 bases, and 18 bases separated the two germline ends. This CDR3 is CASSLGQMELNHYGYTF. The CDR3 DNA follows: TGCGCCAGCAGCTTGGGACAGATGGAACTAAATCACTATGGCTACACCTTC.

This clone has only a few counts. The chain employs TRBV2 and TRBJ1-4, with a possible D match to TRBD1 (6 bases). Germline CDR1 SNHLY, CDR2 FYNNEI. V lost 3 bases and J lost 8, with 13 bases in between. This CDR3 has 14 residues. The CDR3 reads CASSDIGGGEKLFF. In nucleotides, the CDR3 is TGTGCCAGCAGTGATATAGGGGGAGGGGAAAAACTGTTTTTT.

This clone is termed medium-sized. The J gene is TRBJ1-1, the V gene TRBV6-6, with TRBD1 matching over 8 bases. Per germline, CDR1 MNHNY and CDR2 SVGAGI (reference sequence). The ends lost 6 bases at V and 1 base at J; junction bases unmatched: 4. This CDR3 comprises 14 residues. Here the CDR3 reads CASRTGAQNTEAFF. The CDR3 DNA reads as TGTGCCAGCAGGACAGGGGCCCAGAACACTGAAGCTTTCTTT.

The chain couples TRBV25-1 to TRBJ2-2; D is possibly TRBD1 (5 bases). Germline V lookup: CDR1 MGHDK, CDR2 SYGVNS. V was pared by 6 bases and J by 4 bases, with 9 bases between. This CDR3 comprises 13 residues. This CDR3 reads CASRGLLTGELFF. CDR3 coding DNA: TGTGCCAGCAGGGGGCTACTCACCGGGGAGCTGTTTTTT.

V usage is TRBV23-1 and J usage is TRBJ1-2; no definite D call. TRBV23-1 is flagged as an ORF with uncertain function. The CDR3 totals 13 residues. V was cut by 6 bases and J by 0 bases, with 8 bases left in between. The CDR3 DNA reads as TGCGCCAGCAGCCTAACACCTAACTATGGCTACACCTTC. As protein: CASSLTPNYGYTF.

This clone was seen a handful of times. The CDR3 loop reads CASSTQSGEQYF. The CDR3 bases are TGTGCCAGCAGCACTCAGAGTGGGGAGCAGTACTTC. The chain links TRBV7-9 to TRBJ2-7, with no clear D. V lost 5 bases, J lost 7 bases, and 12 bases lay in between. Germline V gene data show CDR1 as SEHNR and CDR2 as FQNEAQ (reference sequence). This CDR3 is 12 amino acids long.

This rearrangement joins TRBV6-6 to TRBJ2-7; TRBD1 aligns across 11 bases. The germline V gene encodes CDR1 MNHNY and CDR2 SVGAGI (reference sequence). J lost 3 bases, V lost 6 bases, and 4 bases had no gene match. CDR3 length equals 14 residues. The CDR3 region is CASSFGTGGYEQYF. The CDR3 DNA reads TGTGCCAGCAGCTTCGGGACAGGGGGCTACGAGCAGTACTTC.

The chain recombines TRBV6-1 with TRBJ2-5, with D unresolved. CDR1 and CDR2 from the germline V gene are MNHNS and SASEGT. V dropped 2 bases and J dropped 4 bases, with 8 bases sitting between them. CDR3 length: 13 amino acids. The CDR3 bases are TGTGCCAGCAGTGAAACGTTTATAGAGACCCAGTACTTC. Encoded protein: CASSETFIETQYF.

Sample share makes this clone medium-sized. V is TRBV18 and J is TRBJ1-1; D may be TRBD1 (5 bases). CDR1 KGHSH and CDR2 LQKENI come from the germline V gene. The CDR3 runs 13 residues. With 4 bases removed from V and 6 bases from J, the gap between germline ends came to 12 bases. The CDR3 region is CASSQTPGSEAFF. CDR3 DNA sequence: TGTGCCAGCTCACAGACCCCAGGGTCTGAAGCTTTCTTT.

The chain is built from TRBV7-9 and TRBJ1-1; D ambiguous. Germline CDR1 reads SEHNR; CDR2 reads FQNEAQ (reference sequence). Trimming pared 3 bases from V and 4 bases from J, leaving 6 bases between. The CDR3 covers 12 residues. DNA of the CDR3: TGTGCCAGCAGCTTGTTTGGCACTGAAGCTTTCTTT. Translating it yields CASSLFGTEAFF.

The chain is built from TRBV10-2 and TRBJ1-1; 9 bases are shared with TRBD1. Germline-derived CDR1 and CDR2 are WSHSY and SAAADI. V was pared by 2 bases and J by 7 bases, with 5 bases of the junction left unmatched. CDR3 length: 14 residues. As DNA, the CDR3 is TGCGCCAGCAGTGAGGCGGGACAGGGTAATGAAGCTTTCTTT. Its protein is CASSEAGQGNEAFF.

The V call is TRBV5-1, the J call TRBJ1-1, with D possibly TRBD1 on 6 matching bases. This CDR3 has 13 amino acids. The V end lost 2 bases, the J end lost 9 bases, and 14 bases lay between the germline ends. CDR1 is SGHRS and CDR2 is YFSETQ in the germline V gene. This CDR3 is CASSLQGSSQAFF. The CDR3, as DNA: TGCGCCAGCAGCTTACAGGGTAGTAGCCAAGCTTTCTTT. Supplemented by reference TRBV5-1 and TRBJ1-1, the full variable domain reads KAGVTQTPRYLIKTRGQQVTLSCSPISGHRSVSWYQQTPGQGLQFLFEYFSETQRNKGNFPGRFSGRQFSNSRSEMNVSTLELGDSALYLCASSLQGSSQAFFGQGTRLTVV.

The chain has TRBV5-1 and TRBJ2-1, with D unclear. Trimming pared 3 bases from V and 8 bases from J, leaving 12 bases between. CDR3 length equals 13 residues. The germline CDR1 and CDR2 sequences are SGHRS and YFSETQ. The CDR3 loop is CASSSRGWDEQFF. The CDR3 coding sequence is TGCGCCAGCAGCTCTCGAGGTTGGGATGAGCAGTTCTTC.

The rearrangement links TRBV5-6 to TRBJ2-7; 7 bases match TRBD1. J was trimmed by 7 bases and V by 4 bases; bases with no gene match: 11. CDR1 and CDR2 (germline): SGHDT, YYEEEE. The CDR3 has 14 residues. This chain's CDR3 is CASSKQGSVGEQYF. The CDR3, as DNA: TGTGCCAGCAGCAAACAGGGGTCGGTTGGGGAGCAGTACTTC.